Below are 11 T cell receptor beta chains sequenced from a single sample in a study of beta chain features in type 1 diabetes. All of the isolated RNA was reverse transcribed, so expressed TCRB transcripts were sequenced. Generated by immunoSEQ multiplex PCR, the TCRdb table keeps only in-frame clones and is missing some. The sample includes about 470,000 clones, roughly 31% seen only once; the top ten take 0.05% to 0.065%. Sequencing input: naive CD4+ T cells from blood. The source of these receptors is a man aged 18-30 years in good health.

The chain uses TRBV30 and TRBJ1-1; unclear D gene. This CDR3 has 12 amino acids. Germline-derived CDR1 and CDR2 are GTSNPN and SVGIG (reference sequence). Deletions cut 4 bases from V and 0 bases from J, with 6 bases between. The CDR3 protein is CAWNPLNTEAFF. The CDR3 DNA reads TGTGCCTGGAATCCCTTGAACACTGAAGCTTTCTTT.

The chain has TRBV29-1 and TRBJ2-1, with 9 bases matching TRBD2. The trim removed 7 bases at V and 4 bases at J, leaving 11 bases unmatched. The CDR3 sequence is 15 residues long. CDR1 and CDR2 from the germline V gene are SQVTM and ANQGSEA. The CDR3 DNA reads as TGCAGCGCCCCTTTGGGCGGGAGGGAGTACAATGAGCAGTTCTTC. Its protein is CSAPLGGREYNEQFF.

This chain connects TRBV5-1 to TRBJ2-5; no reliable D call. The CDR3 contains 12 residues. The ends were cut back, 4 bases at V and 8 bases at J, with 12 bases in the middle. Germline V lookup: CDR1 SGHRS, CDR2 YFSETQ. The CDR3 sequence is CASSVDWGTQYF. CDR3 coding DNA: TGCGCCAGCAGCGTAGACTGGGGTACCCAGTACTTC.

Concerning this clone: Other DNA sequences in this sample translate to the same CDR3. J is TRBJ2-3 and V is TRBV20-1; D ambiguous. V lost 1 base and J lost 4, with 3 bases in between. Germline V gene lookup returns CDR1 DFQATT and CDR2 SNEGSKA (reference sequence). The CDR3 is 11 amino acids. DNA for the CDR3: TGCAGTGCTAGAGTCGCAGATACGCAGTATTTT. Protein: CSARVADTQYF.

The V call is TRBV25-1, the J call TRBJ2-7, with 10 bases aligning to TRBD1. Germline V lookup: CDR1 MGHDK, CDR2 SYGVNS. The CDR3 extends over 15 amino acids. The trim removed 3 bases at V and 3 bases at J, leaving 5 bases unmatched. The DNA of the CDR3 is TGTGCCAGCAGTGACTCCGGGACAGGGGACTACGAGCAGTACTTC. It specifies CASSDSGTGDYEQYF.

This clone was seen more than once but under ten times. J is TRBJ2-5 and V is TRBV29-1, with D perhaps matching TRBD2 (5 bases). CDR3 length: 12 residues. From germline, CDR1 is SQVTM and CDR2 ANQGSEA. The V gene lost 7 bases and the J gene lost 3 bases, with 12 bases spanning the gap. CDR3: CSARTYEETQYF. The CDR3 nucleotides read TGCAGCGCACGGACTTACGAAGAGACCCAGTACTTC.

CDR3 sequence (DNA): TGTGCCAGCAGCTTAGCGGTGATACAGAACACCGGGGAGCTGTTTTTT. Encoded protein: CASSLAVIQNTGELFF. The J gene is TRBJ2-2, the V gene TRBV7-9; D gene ambiguous. Trimming took 0 bases from V and 1 from J, leaving 9 bases between them. Germline values: CDR1 SEHNR, CDR2 FQNEAQ (reference sequence). The CDR3 has 16 amino acids.

The CDR3 sequence: CASSLIRQGGNEQYF. The CDR3 DNA sequence: TGTGCCAGCAGCTTAATCCGCCAGGGAGGAAACGAGCAGTACTTC. This rearrangement joins TRBV7-6 to TRBJ2-7; D may be TRBD2 (6 bases). The CDR3 is 15 residues long. Germline CDR1 reads SGHVS; CDR2 reads FNYEAQ. Trimming pared 2 bases from V and 5 bases from J, leaving 16 bases between.

A few counts support this clone. The chain combines TRBV2 with TRBJ2-1, with D possibly TRBD2 on 5 matching bases. V was pared by 6 bases and J by 10 bases, with 16 bases between. Germline V CDR1 and CDR2: SNHLY, FYNNEI. The CDR3 is 13 residues long. Written as DNA, the CDR3 is TGTGCCAGCAGCCGGACTCCGAACGGGGAGCAGTTCTTC. Translated: CASSRTPNGEQFF.

The V and J genes are TRBV20-1 and TRBJ2-3; no definite D call. Germline V gives CDR1 DFQATT, CDR2 SNEGSKA (reference sequence). Trimming left V 4 bases short and J 6 bases short, with 8 bases between. The length of the CDR3 is 11 residues. The CDR3 DNA sequence: TGCAGTGCTAAGTTGGGGGATACGCAGTATTTT. It codes for CSAKLGDTQYF.

V usage is TRBV29-1 and J usage is TRBJ1-2, with a possible D match to TRBD1 (5 bases). Germline V gives CDR1 SQVTM, CDR2 ANQGSEA. V shed 8 bases and J shed 8 bases, with 12 bases lying between them. The length of the CDR3 is 10 residues. The CDR3 region is CSCREGGYTF. DNA for the CDR3: TGCAGCTGCAGGGAGGGAGGCTACACCTTC.